What follows describes a single T cell receptor beta chain. Its antigen remains unknown. Using immunoSEQ multiplex PCR, the repertoire was profiled, and TCRdb retains in-frame clones only, with some absent. The repertoire holds about 63,000 clones, with over 80% as singletons. The V end was cut by 0 bases, the J end by 2 bases, with 7 bases between. CDR3 length: 14 amino acids. Looked up from germline, CDR1 is SGHDT and CDR2 is YYEEEE. This sample is part of a study of siplizumab effects on memory and regulatory T cells. General study findings and limits: It was not possible to assign a naive or memory phenotype to roughly 80-96% of proliferating CD4+ or CD8+ clones.

Sequencing was carried out using memory CD4+ T cells sorted from blood. The sequence was collected from a human donor in good health. The chain combines TRBV5-6 with TRBJ2-3; TRBD1 or TRBD2 may be the D gene (5 bases each). CDR3: CASSLAGTTDTQYF. The CDR3 bases are TGTGCCAGCAGCTTGGCCGGGACCACAGATACGCAGTATTTT.